This T cell receptor (beta chain) was recovered during a study of Ad26.COV2.S vaccination and SARS-CoV-2 variants. Study-level points and caveats: Those who received the vaccine showed greater spike-specific TCR breadth than those given placebo.

The CDR3 is 14 residues long. V dropped 2 bases and J dropped 0 bases, with 8 bases sitting between them. Germline V gene data show CDR1 as SEHNR and CDR2 as FQNEAQ (reference sequence). TCRdb's copy holds only in-frame clones and misses some; the assay was immunoSEQ multiplex PCR. The data contain more than 400,000 clones, roughly 88% of them singletons. Treatment of the sample: 19 received Ad26.COV2.S at low or high dose, single or two shots; five or six received placebo; per-sample allocation not given. Following the first vaccine or placebo injection, samples were taken on day 63. As its vector, the vaccine had Ad26, which expressed Wuhan-strain SARS-CoV-2 spike. A note on this clone: Its cognate antigen is unknown.

Sequenced material: peripheral blood, taken in a trial of Ad26.COV2.S vaccine versus placebo. The genes are TRBV7-9 and TRBJ2-7; D is possibly TRBD1 (5 bases). The receptor's source is a person aged 18-60 years who received the Ad26.COV2.S COVID-19 vaccine or a placebo. DNA of the CDR3: TGTGCCAGCAGCTTATACAGGAACTCCTACGAGCAGTACTTC. Its protein is CASSLYRNSYEQYF.